This passage covers 15 T cell receptor beta chains from one sample sequenced in a study of response to subunit inactivated influenza vaccine. TCRdb reprocessed the RT-PCR reads with MiXCR, giving one entry per CDR3 protein. The table shows about 480,000 distinct CDR3 sequences, with about a tenth occurring only once. The input for sequencing was PBMCs from blood, taken roughly 48 days after vaccination. These receptors originate from a middle-aged man who received an inactivated influenza vaccine.

The chain couples TRBV9 to TRBJ2-2; D is uncertain. CDR3 length equals 17 residues. Germline V lookup: CDR1 SGDLS, CDR2 YYNGEE. V dropped 0 bases and J dropped 1 base, with 13 bases sitting between them. The CDR3 sequence is CASSVAWVGKNTGELFF. In DNA form, the CDR3 reads TGTGCCAGCAGCGTAGCTTGGGTAGGGAAGAACACCGGGGAGCTGTTTTTT.

The chain carries TRBV24-1 and TRBJ2-1, with 11 bases matching TRBD2. Unmatched junction bases numbered 3, after V lost 1 base and J lost 5 bases. The germline CDR1 and CDR2 sequences are KGHDR and SFDVKD. CDR3 length: 16 residues. The CDR3: CATSDFSGRGNNEQFF. The CDR3 nucleotides are TGTGCCACCAGTGATTTTAGCGGGAGGGGGAACAATGAGCAGTTCTTC.

The chain uses TRBV4-3 and TRBJ2-2, with unresolved D. CDR3 size: 14 residues. Between the trimmed V and J ends, which lost 1 base and 7 bases, there was a span of 10 bases. Germline-derived CDR1 and CDR2 are LGHNA and YSLEER. The CDR3 DNA follows: TGCGCCAGCAGCCAAGCCCCCTTTGACGGGGAGCTGTTTTTT. This codes for CASSQAPFDGELFF.

This clonotype was detected only a few times. The chain uses TRBV5-6 and TRBJ2-6; 11 nucleotides line up with TRBD1. After removal of 4 bases from V and 3 bases from J, the junction contained 9 bases not matched to a gene. Germline-derived CDR1 and CDR2 are SGHDT and YYEEEE. The CDR3 length is 18 residues. The DNA of the CDR3 is TGTGCCAGCAGCAGGGACAGGGGGTCGTTCTTTGGGGCCAACGTCCTGACTTTC. It encodes CASSRDRGSFFGANVLTF.

V usage is TRBV6-2 or TRBV6-3 and J usage is TRBJ2-3; D possibly corresponds to TRBD2 (6 bases). V was clipped by 2 bases and J by 2 bases, with 14 bases between them. CDR1 and CDR2 (germline): MNHEY, SVGEGT. The CDR3 runs 16 residues. The CDR3 sequence: CASSYPGLYDTDTQYF. CDR3 DNA: TGTGCCAGCAGTTACCCGGGACTTTACGACACAGATACGCAGTATTTT.

This CDR3 reads CSVGRGTSYNEQFF. CDR3 coding DNA: TGCAGCGTTGGGCGGGGGACCTCCTACAATGAGCAGTTCTTC. The chain combines TRBV29-1 with TRBJ2-1; 7 nucleotides line up with TRBD2. Trimming took 4 bases from V and 0 from J; bases not matched to a gene: 3. The CDR3 length is 14 residues. Germline CDR1 and CDR2: SQVTM and ANQGSEA.

This clonotype was counted a few times. This chain connects TRBV20-1 to TRBJ2-1, with TRBD2 matching 11 bases. V lost 2 bases to trimming and J lost 14 bases; unmatched junction nucleotides: 26. Per germline, CDR1 DFQATT and CDR2 SNEGSKA (reference sequence). The CDR3 has 19 amino acids. This CDR3 is CSARNPLVGTSGRLKSKFF. The CDR3 coding sequence is TGCAGTGCTAGAAATCCGCTGGTGGGTACTAGCGGGAGATTGAAGTCGAAGTTCTTC.

This chain links TRBV5-1 with TRBJ2-1, with D perhaps assigned TRBD1 or TRBD2 (5 bases each). This CDR3 has 11 residues. Trimming cost V 5 bases and J 8 bases, with 8 bases left between them. The germline V gene has CDR1 SGHRS and CDR2 YFSETQ. The CDR3 here is CASRVGDEQFF. The CDR3 bases are TGCGCCAGCAGAGTGGGGGATGAGCAGTTCTTC.

The chain combines TRBV7-2 with TRBJ2-2; TRBD2 matches at 10 bases. The V segment lost 6 bases and the J segment 7 bases; nucleotides outside the gene matches: 5. Germline CDR1 reads SGHTA; CDR2 reads FQGNSA. This CDR3 is 14 amino acids long. The CDR3 nucleotides are TGTGCCAGCAGGCTAGCGGGAGCTAACGGGGAGCTGTTTTTT. Translating gives CASRLAGANGELFF.

This clonotype was counted many times. The chain links TRBV12-3 or TRBV12-4 to TRBJ2-3; no clear D gene. CDR3 length: 11 residues. Deletions cut 5 bases from V and 4 bases from J, with 4 bases between. The CDR3 coding sequence is TGTGCCAGCAGTATTTCAGATACGCAGTATTTT. Translated, it gives CASSISDTQYF.

The rearrangement links TRBV6-5 to TRBJ1-2, with 7 bases identical to TRBD1. The length of the CDR3 is 16 residues. Germline loops: CDR1 MNHEY, CDR2 SVGAGI. Trimming removed 2 bases from V and 2 bases from J; junction bases left unmatched: 8. The CDR3 is CASSYIEGAINYGYTF. CDR3 sequence (DNA): TGTGCCAGCAGTTACATAGAGGGGGCCATAAACTATGGCTACACCTTC.

This clonotype showed up many times. The chain is built from TRBV6-1 and TRBJ1-2; D is perhaps TRBD1 (5 bases). Per germline, CDR1 MNHNS and CDR2 SASEGT. CDR3 length: 14 amino acids. The germline V and J ends were trimmed by 7 bases and 4 bases, with 16 bases remaining between them. The CDR3 here is CASTDRAGSYGYTF. The CDR3 nucleotides are TGTGCCAGCACCGACCGGGCAGGGTCCTATGGCTACACCTTC.

The rearrangement uses TRBV10-3 and TRBJ2-5; D tentatively reads TRBD1 or TRBD2 (5 bases each). CDR1 is ENHRY and CDR2 is SYGVKD in the germline V gene. With 2 bases removed from V and 6 bases from J, the gap between germline ends came to 10 bases. CDR3 length equals 13 residues. CDR3 in DNA: TGTGCCATCAGTGAGGGGACCGAGCAGACCCAGTACTTC. Translation gives CAISEGTEQTQYF.

This clonotype was recorded many times. The rearrangement links TRBV10-2 to TRBJ1-1, with unresolved D. V was cut by 7 bases and J by 8 bases, with 11 bases left in between. From germline, CDR1 is WSHSY and CDR2 SAAADI. The CDR3 is 11 amino acids. CDR3 region: CASTIEGEAFF. The DNA for the CDR3 is TGCGCCAGCACGATTGAGGGAGAAGCTTTCTTT.

This clonotype was recorded a few times. V and J are TRBV6-2 or TRBV6-3 and TRBJ2-4; D gene uncertain. Germline values: CDR1 MNHEY, CDR2 SVGEGT. The ends were cut back, 7 bases at V and 2 bases at J, with 9 bases in the middle. The CDR3 has 13 amino acids. The CDR3 DNA follows: TGTGCCAGCACCGATTACCCCAAAAACATTCAGTACTTC. Its protein is CASTDYPKNIQYF.